This TCR beta chain was captured by sequencing in a study of regulatory T cells in long-lasting Graves disease. Regarding time point: persistent/refractory GD, antithyroid drugs over 5 years with positive TRAb. The authors made the TCR library using RNA they extracted from PBMCs. This clonotype was seen many times. The target antigen is unknown. Study conclusions and caveats: It was in persistent disease that TRBV28, TRBJ1-2 and TRBJ2-5 were favored.

Arm-PCR of CDR3 regions and iRepertoire HTBI primers were used to build TCR beta libraries. In TCRdb, the multiplex PCR reads were re-called with MiXCR into one record per CDR3 protein. The sample shows about 310,000 distinct CDR3 sequences, around 20% of them seen only once. CDR3 size: 14 residues. V lost 6 bases, J lost 5 bases, and 16 bases lay in between. Germline V gives CDR1 DFQATT, CDR2 SNEGSKA (reference sequence). The sequence came from a female donor with Graves disease. The material sequenced was peripheral blood mononuclear cells (PBMCs), taken when the disease was refractory, from a patient treated with antithyroid drugs. J is TRBJ2-2 and V is TRBV20-1; D assignment may be TRBD1 or TRBD2 (5 bases each). The CDR3 reads CSAESSWGTGELFF. The CDR3 coding sequence is TGCAGTGCAGAGTCGTCCTGGGGGACCGGGGAGCTGTTTTTT.